A single sample gave rise to the 19 T cell receptor beta chains below, sequenced in a study of graft-versus-host responses after intestinal transplantation. Labeling with CFSE marked around 200,000 responder cells, which were plated with around 200,000 irradiated, violet-dye-labeled stimulator cells. Generated by immunoSEQ multiplex PCR, the TCRdb table keeps only in-frame clones and is missing some. The sample has 6,500 to 7,500 clones, around 30% seen once. Source: alloreactive CD8+ T cells from a mixed lymphocyte reaction culture, taken before transplantation. This sample's subset: CFSE-low proliferating T cells sorted from approximately six-day pre-transplant mixed lymphocyte reaction (GvH or HvG direction). Receptor source: a human patient who was an organ donor for intestinal transplantation.

This clone was observed a few times. This chain connects TRBV18 to TRBJ2-7; weak D call: TRBD1 (6 bases). The CDR3 consists of 17 residues. Germline values: CDR1 KGHSH, CDR2 LQKENI. V lost 5 bases, J lost 0 bases, and 20 bases lay in between. CDR3 DNA: TGTGCCAGCTCATCTGGACAGAAACATACTCCCTCCTACGAGCAGTACTTC. Translated: CASSSGQKHTPSYEQYF.

This chain links TRBV2 with TRBJ2-1; 13 bases are a match to TRBD2. The junction had 4 bases not matched to a gene; V was cut back by 5 bases and J by 0 bases. The CDR3 is made up of 17 amino acids. Germline V gives CDR1 SNHLY, CDR2 FYNNEI. CDR3 loop: CASSLRTSGSSYNEQFF. CDR3 bases: TGTGCCAGCAGTCTCCGGACTAGCGGGAGCTCCTACAATGAGCAGTTCTTC.

This sequence joins TRBV6-5 and TRBJ1-2; D is perhaps TRBD1 (6 bases). This CDR3 is built from 15 residues. Germline V lookup: CDR1 MNHEY, CDR2 SVGAGI. The V end was cut by 7 bases, the J end by 5 bases, with 20 bases between. The CDR3 spells CASTARRRGNYGYTF. Written as DNA, the CDR3 is TGTGCCAGCACTGCCCGGCGCAGGGGTAATTATGGCTACACCTTC.

This clone was seen only a few times. V usage is TRBV7-9 and J usage is TRBJ2-3; D possibly corresponds to TRBD1 (6 bases). The CDR3 loop spans 18 amino acids. In germline, CDR1 is SEHNR, CDR2 FQNEAQ (reference sequence). Trimming removed 4 bases from V and 3 bases from J, with 23 bases in between. CDR3 sequence: CASSWRGQDSTGTDTQYF. CDR3 bases: TGTGCCAGCAGCTGGCGCGGTCAGGACTCCACAGGGACAGATACGCAGTATTTT.

The V gene is TRBV4-1, the J gene TRBJ2-2, with D perhaps TRBD2 (6 bases). Germline V gene data show CDR1 as MGHRA and CDR2 as YSYEKL. The CDR3 length is 17 residues. The V and J ends lost 2 bases and 4 bases respectively, with 17 bases between them. The CDR3 nucleotides are TGCGCCAGCAGCCAAAACCCGGGACTCATGCTCACCGGGGAGCTGTTTTTT. Protein sequence: CASSQNPGLMLTGELFF.

The rearrangement links TRBV4-1 to TRBJ2-1, with 7 positions matching TRBD2. CDR1 is MGHRA and CDR2 is YSYEKL in the germline V gene. The CDR3 is 17 residues long. With V trimmed by 0 bases and J by 3 bases, 8 bases remained unmatched. The CDR3 coding sequence is TGCGCCAGCAGCCAAGAAGTACTAGCGAGAGACTACAATGAGCAGTTCTTC. Translating gives CASSQEVLARDYNEQFF.

The rearrangement joins TRBV30 to TRBJ2-7; 8 bases map to TRBD1. Germline loops: CDR1 GTSNPN, CDR2 SVGIG (reference sequence). J lost 6 bases, V lost 2 bases, and 12 bases had no gene match. This CDR3 has 15 residues. The chain's CDR3 is CAWSSSLRGRAEQYF. The CDR3 nucleotides are TGTGCCTGGAGTTCGTCACTCAGGGGGCGCGCCGAGCAGTACTTC.

Regarding this clone: At one end, the junction sequence differs from germline, possibly due to a read error. The V and J genes are TRBV12-5 and TRBJ2-7; 7 bases map to TRBD1. Germline CDR1 reads LGHNT; CDR2 reads FRNRAP. This CDR3 contains 12 residues. The DNA of the CDR3 is TGTGCTAGCAGGGGACAGTCCTACGGGCAGTACTTC. Residues: CASRGQSYGQYF.

This clone was recorded a few times. This chain links TRBV5-1 with TRBJ1-2; 8 bases match TRBD1. V gave up 4 bases and J gave up 3 bases; unmatched junction bases: 5. Germline V gene sequence: CDR1 SGHRS, CDR2 YFSETQ. The length of the CDR3 is 14 residues. CDR3 amino acids: CASSPGQEYYGYTF. The CDR3 DNA reads TGCGCCAGCAGCCCGGGACAGGAGTACTATGGCTACACCTTC.

Only a few counts were recorded for this clone. The genes are TRBV4-1 and TRBJ2-7, with no clear D. V was clipped by 0 bases and J by 7 bases, with 10 bases between them. CDR1 and CDR2 from the germline V gene are MGHRA and YSYEKL. This CDR3 has 13 amino acids. The CDR3 sequence is CASSQETPLEQYF. As DNA, the CDR3 is TGCGCCAGCAGCCAAGAGACTCCTTTAGAGCAGTACTTC.

V gene TRBV4-1 combines with J gene TRBJ2-3, with D perhaps TRBD1 (6 bases). CDR1 is MGHRA, CDR2 YSYEKL, per germline. The CDR3 is 15 residues long. The V gene lost 3 bases and the J gene lost 4 bases, with 14 bases spanning the gap. The CDR3 loop is CASSQETGTSDTQYF. DNA for the CDR3: TGCGCCAGCAGCCAGGAAACCGGGACATCAGATACGCAGTATTTT.

DNA for the CDR3: TGCAGCGTTACATTGGCTTACTACGAGCAGTACTTC. Protein: CSVTLAYYEQYF. The chain is built from TRBV29-1 and TRBJ2-7; no clear D gene. Per the germline V gene, CDR1 is SQVTM and CDR2 is ANQGSEA. V gave up 5 bases and J gave up 3 bases, with 11 bases separating them. The CDR3 totals 12 residues.

The chain links TRBV6-9 to TRBJ2-7, with 10 bases matching TRBD1. J gave up 4 bases and V 7 bases, and 4 bases lay outside the gene matches. This CDR3 is 13 amino acids long. CDR1 and CDR2 from the germline V gene are MNHGY and SVAAGI. CDR3 DNA sequence: TGTGCCAGCATACCGGGACAGGGGTACGAGCAGTACTTC. Encoded protein: CASIPGQGYEQYF.

This clone has a handful of counts. The chain carries TRBV30 and TRBJ2-7; possibly TRBD2 for D (6 bases). V was pared by 0 bases and J by 4 bases, with 7 bases between. CDR1 and CDR2 from the germline V gene are GTSNPN and SVGIG (reference sequence). This CDR3 has 12 residues. Written as DNA, the CDR3 is TGTGCCTGGAGTGTCGGGAGTTACGAGCAGTACTTC. This translates into CAWSVGSYEQYF.

The sample holds a few counts of this clone. The chain recombines TRBV5-4 with TRBJ2-7; 9 bases match TRBD2. The V gene's germline CDR1 is SGHNT and CDR2 YYREEE (reference sequence). V was pared by 1 base and J by 4 bases, with 9 bases of the junction left unmatched. The CDR3 is 16 residues long. CDR3 in DNA: TGTGCCAGCAGCTTGTTTCCTAGCGGGGAGATATACGAGCAGTACTTC. It yields the protein CASSLFPSGEIYEQYF.

The chain has TRBV9 and TRBJ2-6, with D possibly being TRBD2 (7 bases). Trimming took off 3 bases at V and 4 bases at J, with 17 bases between the two ends. The germline gives CDR1 SGDLS, CDR2 YYNGEE. The CDR3 runs to 17 residues. CDR3 nucleotides: TGTGCCAGCAGCGACGAGGTGGGGGGGCTCGGGGCCAACGTCCTGACTTTC. Encoded protein: CASSDEVGGLGANVLTF.

The chain is built from TRBV6-1 and TRBJ2-7; 8 bases fit TRBD1. V was pared by 2 bases and J by 6 bases, with 12 bases of the junction left unmatched. The V gene's germline CDR1 is MNHNS and CDR2 SASEGT. The CDR3 spans 16 residues. CDR3 region: CASSEKFRWTGFEQYF. In DNA, the CDR3 is TGTGCCAGCAGTGAAAAATTTCGATGGACAGGGTTCGAGCAGTACTTC.

The V and J genes are TRBV11-2 and TRBJ1-1; D is undetermined. The CDR3 runs 13 residues. The germline V and J ends were trimmed by 3 bases and 5 bases, with 10 bases remaining between them. Germline assignment: CDR1 SGHAT and CDR2 FQNNGV. CDR3: CASSFRVRTEAFF. CDR3 DNA: TGTGCCAGCAGCTTCCGGGTTCGAACTGAAGCTTTCTTT.

This rearrangement joins TRBV11-2 to TRBJ2-3; possible D gene TRBD2, 6 bases. The CDR3 loop spans 14 amino acids. From germline, CDR1 is SGHAT and CDR2 FQNNGV. Trimming removed 4 bases from V and 8 bases from J, with 16 bases in between. CDR3 nucleotide sequence: TGTGCCAGCAGCTCCCCCCCGGGGCGGGGTACGCAGTATTTT. Translated, it gives CASSSPPGRGTQYF.